The present entry profiles one T cell receptor (beta chain) with its context. This clonotype was recorded at least ten times. Its antigen is still unknown. No base quality information exists; no much larger clone differs at one position. TCR beta CDR3 regions were amplified from RNA transcripts for repertoire sequencing. The first round of RT-PCR was done with HTBI primers and the Qiagen OneStep RT-PCR kit, and was followed by a second round of multiplex PCR, then size selection and purification. Sequencing of the libraries was carried out on an Illumina HiSeq2000 in paired-end mode with 100 bp reads. The study's own analysis went as follows. SOAPnuke was used for read processing, and reads with adapters, uncalled bases, a mean Phred below 15, or no exact constant-primer or identifier match were discarded. COPE v1.2.5 was used to merge the high-quality paired reads. Clonotypes were defined as unique nucleotide sequences and were aligned to IMGT TRB V, D and J references using MiTCR v1.1. The analysis was limited to V-J combinations with a frequency above 0.0001, which together covered just over 98% of the repertoires. A TCR clonal expansion and chaos score per V-J combination was defined as the ratio of F50 clonal expansion to chaos observed in the TCRdist matrix. Welch's t-statistics and random forest were used to reduce the features to 10 to 15 V-J combinations, which were then used as input to a naive Bayes classifier. The Morisita-Horn index was used to measure how similar the thyroid and blood repertoires were. TCRdb redid the processing of the public reads, applying fastp at Q25 and MiXCR, and retained in-frame beta chains. Identical CDR3 proteins give one entry, which carries the most common genes and DNA. None of the V and J calls come from the authors' own analysis; TCRdb made them. Counted in this sample were about 370,000 distinct CDR3 sequences; about 15% of them appeared once. The ten largest clones take up around 2.4% of the sample.

The data belong to a study of Graves' ophthalmopathy and Graves' hyperthyroidism (dated by TCRdb to between 2018 and 2020). Turning to the overall study: Peripheral blood was collected at initial diagnosis, before any treatment. The study used TCR beta repertoire signatures to distinguish Graves' ophthalmopathy from Graves' hyperthyroidism and to predict progression to ophthalmopathy. In roughly 6 hyperthyroidism patients, T-cell repertoires of thyroid tissue and blood were compared. An independent validation cohort was composed of 18 hyperthyroidism patients and around 16 patients who later progressed from hyperthyroidism to ophthalmopathy. To explore V-J signatures that distinguish ophthalmopathy from hyperthyroidism, a discovery set of around 100 patients was enrolled, made up of about 40 with ophthalmopathy and fewer than 60 with stable hyperthyroidism. After sampling, hyperthyroidism patients received methimazole starting at 30 mg daily, and ophthalmopathy patients received high-dose intravenous methylprednisolone. In total, some 140 blood samples were TCR-sequenced: under 45 ophthalmopathy, approximately 75 hyperthyroidism and roughly 17 hyperthyroidism-to-ophthalmopathy patients. The paper's findings and limits, for the study overall: In validation, the model predicted ophthalmopathy progression with more than 70% sensitivity and about 77% specificity; roughly 11 predicted patients were CT-confirmed with GO in a median of approximately 6.5 months. Ophthalmopathy was separated from stable hyperthyroidism by the 13-signature model with roughly 88% sensitivity and 81% to 84% specificity in cross-validation and with 80%/75% in the test set. No statistical method was used to predetermine the sample size, and group allocation was not hidden from the investigators. Among expanded thyroid clonotypes with frequency above 0.001, most also showed up in blood, which suggests that blood repertoires may reflect the thyroid immune response.

Stable hyperthyroidism was defined as no progression to ophthalmopathy within 18 months of follow-up. Patients with hyperthyroidism were aged 18 to 65 years, had been newly diagnosed, and had a disease duration of less than 2 months. Patients with other autoimmune diseases, uncontrolled infections, pregnancy or lactation were excluded from the study. Clinical symptoms, serum thyroxine, TRAb, thyroid ultrasound and orbital computed tomography formed the basis of the diagnosis. Ficoll-Paque density gradient centrifugation was used to isolate PBMCs from about 9 ml of fresh peripheral blood. Trizol reagent was used to extract the total RNA, and its quality was then checked on an Agilent 2100 Bioanalyzer. Its CDR3 holds 15 amino acids, cysteine through phenylalanine. The kept DNA is CDR3 alone, 45 bases in frame from the first base. The germline V gene encodes CDR1 SGHTA and CDR2 FQGNSA. Between the V and J ends, shortened by 5 bases and 4 bases respectively, the junction contains 17 bases.

The chain is assembled from TRBV7-2 and TRBJ2-5, with TRBD2 as a weak D call on 6 bases. Sequencing was done on a sample of peripheral blood. The sequence was obtained from an adult woman with stable Graves' hyperthyroidism. This receptor carries the CDR3 CASSPRWGVGETQYF. The DNA sequence reads TGTGCCAGCAGCCCCAGGTGGGGGGTAGGAGAGACCCAGTACTTC.